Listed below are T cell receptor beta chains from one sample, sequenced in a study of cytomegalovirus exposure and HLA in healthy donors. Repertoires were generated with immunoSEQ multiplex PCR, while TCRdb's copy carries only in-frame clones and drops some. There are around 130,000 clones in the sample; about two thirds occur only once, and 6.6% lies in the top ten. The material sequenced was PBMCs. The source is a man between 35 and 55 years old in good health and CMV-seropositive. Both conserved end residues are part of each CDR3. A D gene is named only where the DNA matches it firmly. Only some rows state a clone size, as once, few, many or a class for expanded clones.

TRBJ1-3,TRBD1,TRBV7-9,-,TGTGCCTCTACAGGGGCAGCCCGTTCTGGAAACACCATATATTTT,CASTGAARSGNTIYF
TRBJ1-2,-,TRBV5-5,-,TGTGCCAGCAGCTTGGCCGGATCGAGGGCACCCTCGGCTGGCTACACCTTC,CASSLAGSRAPSAGYTF
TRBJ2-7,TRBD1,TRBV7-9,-,TGTGCCAGCAGCAGGGGACAGGGGCCCTACGAGCAGTACTTC,CASSRGQGPYEQYF
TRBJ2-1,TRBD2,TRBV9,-,TGTGCCAGCAGCGACACTAGCGGCAATGAGCAGTTCTTC,CASSDTSGNEQFF
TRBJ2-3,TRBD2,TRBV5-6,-,TGTGCCAGCAGCTTGGAGGTCGCTAGCGGGGACGGAGATACGCAGTATTTT,CASSLEVASGDGDTQYF
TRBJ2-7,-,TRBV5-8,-,TGTGCCAGCAGCCCCCCAACAGGTCTTTCCTACGAGCAGTACTTC,CASSPPTGLSYEQYF
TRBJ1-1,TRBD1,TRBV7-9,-,TGTGCCAGCAGCCAAACCGGGACAGGGTCTGAAGCTTTCTTT,CASSQTGTGSEAFF
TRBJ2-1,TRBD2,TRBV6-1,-,TGTGCCAGCAGTGGACTAGCGGGGGGCCTCAATGAGCAGTTCTTC,CASSGLAGGLNEQFF
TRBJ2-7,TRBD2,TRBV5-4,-,TGTGCCAGCAGCTCAGGACTAGCGGGAGTATCCTACGAGCAGTACTTC,CASSSGLAGVSYEQYF
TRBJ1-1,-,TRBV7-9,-,TGTGCCAGCAGCTCGGGGGGGTGGACCACTGAAGCTTTCTTT,CASSSGGWTTEAFF
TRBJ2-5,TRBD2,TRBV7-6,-,TGTGCCAGCAGCTTTTTGCGGGAGGAAGAGACCCAGTACTTC,CASSFLREEETQYF
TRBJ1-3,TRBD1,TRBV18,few,TGTGCCAGCTCACCACTCCTACAGGGGGCCGGGCCCTCTGGAAACACCATATATTTT,CASSPLLQGAGPSGNTIYF
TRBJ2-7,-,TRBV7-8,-,TGTGCCAGCAGCCTGGACAGCCGAGGAGAGCAGTACTTC,CASSLDSRGEQYF
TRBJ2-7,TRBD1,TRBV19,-,TGTGCCAGTAGCAACCAGGGGGCAATGGACTCCTACGAGCAGTACTTC,CASSNQGAMDSYEQYF
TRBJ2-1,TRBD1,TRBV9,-,TGTGCCAGCAGCGTAGCTAATCCTTCGTCAGGGGGTGGCTACAATGAGCAGTTCTTC,CASSVANPSSGGGYNEQFF
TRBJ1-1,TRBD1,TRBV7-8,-,TGTGCCAGCAGCCAGCCGACAGGGGGGTGGGACACTGAAGCTTTCTTT,CASSQPTGGWDTEAFF
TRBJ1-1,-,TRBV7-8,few,TGTGCCAGCATGCGAGGGAACGAGAACACTGAAGCTTTCTTT,CASMRGNENTEAFF
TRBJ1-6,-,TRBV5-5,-,TGTGCCAGCAGCATACCGGGTAGTAATTATAATTCACCCCTCCACTTT,CASSIPGSNYNSPLHF
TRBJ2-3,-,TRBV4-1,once,TGCGCCAGCAGCCAAGATTGGGCCACAGATACGCAGTATTTT,CASSQDWATDTQYF
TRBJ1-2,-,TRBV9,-,TGTGCCAGCAGCGTGATACCCCCGGGGGGGAACTATGGCTACACCTTC,CASSVIPPGGNYGYTF
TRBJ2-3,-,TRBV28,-,TGTGCCAGCAGTCTTACAGGGACCACAGATACGCAGTATTTT,CASSLTGTTDTQYF
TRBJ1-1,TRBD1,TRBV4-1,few,TGCGCCAGCAGCCAAAAGGGACAGGGGGCTGAAGCTTTCTTT,CASSQKGQGAEAFF
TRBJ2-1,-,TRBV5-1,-,TGCGCCAGCAGCTACGACACTAGCTCCTACAATGAGCAGTTCTTC,CASSYDTSSYNEQFF
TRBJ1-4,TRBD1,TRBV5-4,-,TGTGCCAGCAGCTTGGCCTTGGGACAGGGGGGAGAAAAACTGTTTTTT,CASSLALGQGGEKLFF
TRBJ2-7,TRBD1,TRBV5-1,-,TGCGCCAGCAGCTTCCATCGGGACAGGGCCTACGAGCAGTACTTC,CASSFHRDRAYEQYF
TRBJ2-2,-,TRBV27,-,TGTGCCAGCAGTGAACAAATGAACACCGGGGAGCTGTTTTTT,CASSEQMNTGELFF
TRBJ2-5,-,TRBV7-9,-,TGTGCCAGCAGCGCAGGGGTTCTGGAGACCCAGTACTTC,CASSAGVLETQYF
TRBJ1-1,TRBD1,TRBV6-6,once,TGTGCCAGCGAGGATACAGGGGGGGGTTATGAAGCTTTCTTT,CASEDTGGGYEAFF
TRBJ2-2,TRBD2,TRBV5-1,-,TGCGCCAGCAGCTCGGGAGGGTTGTCCGGGGAGCTGTTTTTT,CASSSGGLSGELFF
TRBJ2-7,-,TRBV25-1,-,TGTGCCAGCAGTGAATGGGAATTGGGCAGGGAATACGAGCAGTACTTC,CASSEWELGREYEQYF
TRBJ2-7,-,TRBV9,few,TGTGCCAGCAGCCGAGACTTCTACGAGCAGTACTTC,CASSRDFYEQYF
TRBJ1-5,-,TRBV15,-,TGTGCCACCAGCATGGGGGGGGATAGCAATCAGCCCCAGCATTTT,CATSMGGDSNQPQHF
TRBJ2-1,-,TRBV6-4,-,TGTGCCAGCAGCGGGAAGTTGGGCAATGAGCAGTTCTTC,CASSGKLGNEQFF
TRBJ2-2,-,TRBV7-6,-,TGTGCCAGCAGCTCGAGTATACCACCGGTTTGGTCCGGGGAGCTGTTTTTT,CASSSSIPPVWSGELFF
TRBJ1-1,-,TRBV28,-,TGTGCCAGCAGTTTATGGGTGGGGGGGCGAGGTTTCTATGAAGCTTTCTTT,CASSLWVGGRGFYEAFF
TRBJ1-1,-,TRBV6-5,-,TGTGCCAGCAGTCCCCCACAGGGTAGTTACACTGAAGCTTTCTTT,CASSPPQGSYTEAFF
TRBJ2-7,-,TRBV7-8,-,TGTGCCAGCAGCCCCGGGGGTGGGACGGCTTACTACGAGCAGTACTTC,CASSPGGGTAYYEQYF
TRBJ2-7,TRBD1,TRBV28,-,TGTGCCAGCAGTTTACCCTCGGGACAGGGCAGAGGCGAGGGTCTCTACGAGCAGTACTTC,CASSLPSGQGRGEGLYEQYF
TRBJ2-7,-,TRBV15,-,TGTGCCACCAGCAGAGATTGGAGGCAGAGCTCCTACGAGCAGTACTTC,CATSRDWRQSSYEQYF
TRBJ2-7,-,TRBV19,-,TGTGCCAGTAGTATTACCAGGGACGAGCAGTACTTC,CASSITRDEQYF
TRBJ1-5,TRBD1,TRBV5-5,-,TGTGCCAGCAGCATGACAGGGTTCAATCAGCCCCAGCATTTT,CASSMTGFNQPQHF
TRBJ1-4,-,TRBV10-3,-,TGTGCCATCAGTGAAAGGACGGGGGAAAAACTGTTTTTT,CAISERTGEKLFF
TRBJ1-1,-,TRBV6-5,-,TGTGCCAGCATCCCAGGGCTAGGAACTGAAGCTTTCTTT,CASIPGLGTEAFF
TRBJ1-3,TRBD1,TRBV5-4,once,TGTGCCAGCAGCTTGGGGACAGGGTCAAATGGAAACACCATATATTTT,CASSLGTGSNGNTIYF
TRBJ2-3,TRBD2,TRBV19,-,TGTGCCAGTAGTAGACTAGCGGGGTTAGGTACAGATACGCAGTATTTT,CASSRLAGLGTDTQYF
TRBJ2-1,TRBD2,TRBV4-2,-,TGTGCCAGCAGCCAAGAAGTTAGCGGGAGGGCCGGATATGAGCAGTTCTTC,CASSQEVSGRAGYEQFF